This T cell receptor beta chain was found in a study of T-cell memory formation after mild COVID-19. Each CDR3 protein gets one entry after TCRdb re-called the 5' RACE reads with MiXCR. This table holds tens of thousands of distinct CDR3 sequences, 6% to 7% found once. Whole-study results and caveats: Later expanders leaned toward CD4+, whereas clones contracting from day 15 to 85 were balanced CD4/CD8.

This clonotype occurred a few times. The antigen is unknown. The receptor's source is an adult who had mild COVID-19 (a few samples of this study predate the infection). Cell type and time point are not known. What was sequenced was PBMCs or a T cell subset sorted from them (not recorded which).

The DNA of the CDR3 is TGTGCCAGCTCACCTGTTACCGACACCAACTATGGCTACACCTTC. Translating gives CASSPVTDTNYGYTF. The J gene is TRBJ1-2, the V gene TRBV18; D gene ambiguous. Trimming shortened V by 3 bases and J by 2 bases, and 13 bases separated the two germline ends. Germline assignment: CDR1 KGHSH and CDR2 LQKENI. The CDR3 spans 15 residues.